The clone carrying this T cell receptor (beta chain) was seen more than once but under ten times. This sample stems from a study of OX40 agonist ivuxolimab in advanced cancers. About the research overall: Partial response was recorded in three patients: one hepatocellular carcinoma and two cutaneous melanoma cases.

This CDR3 contains 13 residues. Trimming removed 0 bases from V and 7 bases from J, with 9 bases in between. CDR1 is MNHEY and CDR2 is SVGAGI in the germline V gene. TCRdb's copy holds only in-frame clones and misses some; the assay was immunoSEQ multiplex PCR. Of 35,000 to 40,000 clones listed, around 80% are singletons. The source material was CD4+ or CD8+ T cells sorted from blood, sampled in a trial of the OX40 agonist ivuxolimab. The receptor comes from an adult with an advanced solid tumor such as melanoma, head and neck, liver or kidney cancer. The chain combines TRBV6-5 with TRBJ1-2; D unclear. The CDR3 loop reads CASSYSGLGGYTF. CDR3 bases: TGTGCCAGCAGTTACTCAGGGTTAGGTGGCTACACCTTC.